The clone carrying this T cell receptor (beta chain) was found a few times. Assay used: immunoSEQ multiplex PCR; TCRdb lists only in-frame clones, some missing. The sample includes about 49,000 clones, around 84% of them seen just once. This entry is derived from a study of OX40 agonist ivuxolimab in advanced cancers. This CDR3 spans 12 amino acids. Germline CDR1 reads PRHDT; CDR2 reads FYEKMQ (reference sequence). Trimming took 6 bases from V and 8 from J, leaving 13 bases between them. This specimen was CD4+ or CD8+ T cells sorted from blood, taken in a trial of the OX40 agonist ivuxolimab. The receptor was isolated from an adult with an advanced solid tumor such as melanoma, head and neck, liver or kidney cancer. This chain joins TRBV13 and TRBJ1-2; no definite D call. The CDR3 region has the DNA TGTGCCAGCAGATACGGGTCGAGGGGCTACACCTTC. It translates to CASRYGSRGYTF.